These 20 T cell receptor beta chains were all obtained from the same sample, sequenced in a study of blood T cell repertoires in COVID-19. The table came from immunoSEQ multiplex PCR; TCRdb's copy has only in-frame clones and leaves some out. The sample has approximately 150,000 clones, approximately 89% seen once. Input material: peripheral blood. These receptors all stem from a human donor in a cohort sampled during active COVID-19.

The chain couples TRBV28 to TRBJ1-2; no clear D. The V and J ends lost 7 bases and 2 bases respectively, with 5 bases between them. Germline values: CDR1 MDHEN, CDR2 SYDVKM. The CDR3 is made up of 11 amino acids. The CDR3 sequence: CASTKNYGYTF. DNA of the CDR3: TGTGCCAGCACTAAGAACTATGGCTACACCTTC.

The chain has TRBV2 and TRBJ1-5; no reliable D call. Germline V gives CDR1 SNHLY, CDR2 FYNNEI. The germline V and J ends were trimmed by 1 base and 4 bases, with 8 bases remaining between them. CDR3 size: 14 residues. The CDR3 reads CASSEVYGNQPQHF. Here the CDR3 DNA reads TGTGCCAGCAGTGAAGTATACGGGAATCAGCCCCAGCATTTT.

The rearrangement links TRBV21-1 to TRBJ1-1; TRBD1 reflects the table's D call only, with no check against the DNA. TRBV21-1 represents a pseudogene. CDR3 length: 14 residues. Here the CDR3 reads CASSCGQGRTEAFF. CDR3 sequence (DNA): TGTGCCAGCAGCTGTGGACAGGGGCGCACTGAAGCTTTCTTT.

J is TRBJ1-1 and V is TRBV5-5; weak D call: TRBD1 (5 bases). The CDR3 has 13 residues. From germline, CDR1 is SGHKS and CDR2 YYEKEE (reference sequence). The V gene lost 3 bases and the J gene lost 2 bases, with 8 bases spanning the gap. The chain's CDR3 is CASSSQGNTEAFF. CDR3 sequence (DNA): TGTGCCAGCAGCTCTCAGGGAAACACTGAAGCTTTCTTT.

V and J are TRBV19 and TRBJ1-5, with D possibly matching TRBD1 (6 bases). The CDR3 is 15 residues long. The V gene lost 5 bases and the J gene lost 2 bases, with 13 bases spanning the gap. CDR1 is LNHDA and CDR2 is SQIVND in the germline V gene (reference sequence). CDR3 in amino acids: CASSLQGIGNQPQHF. The CDR3, as DNA: TGTGCCAGTAGTTTACAGGGAATCGGCAATCAGCCCCAGCATTTT.

The chain carries TRBV4-3 and TRBJ2-1, with 11 bases matching TRBD2. The CDR3 sequence is 19 residues long. Per germline, CDR1 LGHNA and CDR2 YSLEER. Trimming removed 0 bases from V and 9 bases from J; junction bases left unmatched: 16. CDR3 nucleotide sequence: TGCGCCAGCAGCCAAGATACGCCCGGCTTTAGCGGGGGGGCCCGTGAGCAGTTCTTC. Translation gives CASSQDTPGFSGGAREQFF.

The V call is TRBV4-2, the J call TRBJ1-5; D perhaps matches TRBD1 (5 bases). The V gene lost 3 bases and the J gene lost 11 bases, with 14 bases spanning the gap. CDR1 LGHNA and CDR2 YNFKEQ come from the germline V gene. The CDR3 runs 13 residues. CDR3 bases: TGTGCCAGCAGCCAGGAGACAGACGGAGCCCAGCATTTT. Amino acid sequence: CASSQETDGAQHF.

This clone has a single count. J is TRBJ2-1 and V is TRBV24-1, with 12 bases that match TRBD1. With 2 bases clipped from V and 7 bases from J, the junction kept 5 bases outside the gene matches. The CDR3 length is 16 residues. Germline V gene sequence: CDR1 KGHDR, CDR2 SFDVKD. The CDR3 DNA follows: TGTGCCACCAGTGATTCGGGACAGGGGGCGCGAAATGAGCAGTTCTTC. Its translation: CATSDSGQGARNEQFF.

This chain uses TRBV6-6 with TRBJ1-2; 9 bases are shared with TRBD1. The CDR3 is made up of 14 amino acids. The V segment lost 5 bases and the J segment 8 bases; nucleotides outside the gene matches: 9. The V gene's germline CDR1 is MNHNY and CDR2 SVGAGI (reference sequence). In nucleotides, the CDR3 is TGTGCCAGCAGTCCCACAGGGGGCGCCGTGGGCTACACCTTC. Encoded protein: CASSPTGGAVGYTF.

The V call is TRBV7-6, the J call TRBJ2-7, with 9 positions matching TRBD1. V lost 0 bases and J lost 2; bases outside the gene matches: 2. The germline V gene encodes CDR1 SGHVS and CDR2 FNYEAQ. The CDR3 length is 15 residues. The CDR3 here is CASSLAGQGPYEQYF. CDR3 DNA sequence: TGTGCCAGCAGCTTAGCGGGACAGGGTCCCTACGAGCAGTACTTC.

The chain has TRBV7-2 and TRBJ2-5; the D gene is possibly TRBD2 (5 bases). Germline V CDR1 and CDR2: SGHTA, FQGNSA. This CDR3 comprises 14 residues. The ends were cut back, 6 bases at V and 1 base at J, with 12 bases in the middle. CDR3 bases: TGTGCCAGCAGGCGGCGGGCAGCCCAAGAGACCCAGTACTTC. Translation gives CASRRRAAQETQYF.

The chain employs TRBV30 and TRBJ1-6; 12 positions agree with TRBD1. Per germline, CDR1 GTSNPN and CDR2 SVGIG (reference sequence). The CDR3 spans 16 residues. With 5 bases clipped from V and 10 bases from J, the junction kept 12 bases outside the gene matches. CDR3 DNA: TGTGCCTGGCAACCGGGACAGGGGGCCGGTGGGTCACCCCTCCACTTT. Its translation is CAWQPGQGAGGSPLHF.

This chain joins TRBV5-1 and TRBJ1-2; D is unresolved. The CDR3 spans 16 residues. CDR1 SGHRS and CDR2 YFSETQ come from the germline V gene. Trimming pared 4 bases from V and 2 bases from J, leaving 18 bases between. The CDR3 bases are TGCGCCAGCAGCCTGGCGTCGGTACAGTGGAACTATGGCTACACCTTC. Translation gives CASSLASVQWNYGYTF.

The V call is TRBV2, the J call TRBJ1-6, with a tentative D call TRBD1 (6 bases). CDR3 length: 16 residues. CDR1 and CDR2 (germline): SNHLY, FYNNEI. Trimming took off 6 bases at V and 8 bases at J, with 20 bases between the two ends. CDR3 in amino acids: CASRQRGGRFDSPLHF. The DNA of the CDR3 is TGTGCCAGCAGACAAAGGGGGGGCAGGTTCGATTCACCCCTCCACTTT.

This clone showed up just once. Other DNA sequences from this sample encode an identical CDR3 as well. The chain carries TRBV7-2 and TRBJ2-3; 7 positions agree with TRBD2. J lost 2 bases, V lost 1 base, and 3 bases had no gene match. The CDR3 is 15 residues long. CDR1 is SGHTA, CDR2 FQGNSA, per germline. Here the CDR3 DNA reads TGTGCCAGCAGCTTAGGTCTAGCGGACACAGATACGCAGTATTTT. It is translated as CASSLGLADTDTQYF.

Details on this clone: This CDR3 is also generated by other DNA sequences in the sample. V usage is TRBV5-1 and J usage is TRBJ2-5; 11 bases line up with TRBD2. Germline V gives CDR1 SGHRS, CDR2 YFSETQ. With V trimmed by 5 bases and J by 3 bases, 6 bases remained unmatched. This CDR3 contains 15 residues. As DNA, the CDR3 is TGCGCCAGCAGAGTAGCGGGGGGGCGGGAAGAGACCCAGTACTTC. This gives the protein CASRVAGGREETQYF.

The chain recombines TRBV9 with TRBJ1-1, with 7 positions matching TRBD1. Germline trimming cut 2 bases from V and 1 base from J; bases unmatched to any gene: 2. The CDR3 contains 14 residues. Germline loops: CDR1 SGDLS, CDR2 YYNGEE. The chain's CDR3 is CASSVGTANTEAFF. CDR3 DNA sequence: TGTGCCAGCAGCGTCGGGACAGCGAACACTGAAGCTTTCTTT.

The chain combines TRBV7-3 with TRBJ2-7; D is possibly TRBD1 (6 bases). V gave up 5 bases and J gave up 4 bases, with 12 bases separating them. The CDR3 is made up of 13 amino acids. Germline V gives CDR1 SGHTA, CDR2 FQGTGA. CDR3 sequence reads: CASSQRGGYEQYF. CDR3 coding DNA: TGTGCCAGCAGCCAAAGAGGGGGTTACGAGCAGTACTTC.

The genes are TRBV15 and TRBJ2-7; D may be TRBD2 (5 bases). The CDR3 is made up of 17 amino acids. Deletions cut 3 bases from V and 2 bases from J, with 20 bases between. Germline assignment: CDR1 LNHNV and CDR2 YYDKDF (reference sequence). CDR3 sequence: CATSRAVGGQVTYEQYF. DNA for the CDR3: TGTGCCACCAGCAGGGCCGTTGGAGGTCAGGTTACCTACGAGCAGTACTTC. The variable domain in full, with the rest retrieved from reference TRBV15 and TRBJ2-7, is DAMVIQNPRYQVTQFGKPVTLSCSQTLNHNVMYWYQQKSSQAPKLLFHYYDKDFNNEADTPDNFQSRRPNTSFCFLDIRSPGLGDTAMYLCATSRAVGGQVTYEQYFGPGTRLTVT.

The V gene is TRBV19, the J gene TRBJ1-3, with TRBD1 identical over 8 bases. The germline CDR1 and CDR2 sequences are LNHDA and SQIVND (reference sequence). V lost 9 bases, J lost 6 bases, and 4 bases stayed unmatched. The CDR3 spans 12 residues. The CDR3 DNA reads as TGTGCCAGCCGGACAGGGTCAAACACCATATATTTT. This sequence encodes CASRTGSNTIYF.